This TCR beta chain was captured in a study of vaccination and CD4 T cells after COVID-19. Treatment indicated: roughly 10-day PBMC culture with coronavirus spike peptide pools or control peptides (ViraFEST assay). The germline V gene has CDR1 DFQATT and CDR2 SNEGSKA (reference sequence). This CDR3 region has 13 residues. The junction had 7 bases not matched to a gene; V was cut back by 4 bases and J by 4 bases. Cultured CD4+ T cell DNA was sequenced using the Oncomine TCR Beta short-read assay. Via MiXCR, TCRdb re-called the PCR reads, giving one row per CDR3 protein. The sample contains 9,000 to 15,000 distinct CDR3 sequences, about 82% of which appear only once. Note on this clonotype: The antigen is undetermined.

Sequencing was performed on CD4+ T cells from blood, cultured in vitro. The source is a human donor who had recovered from COVID-19. This chain connects TRBV20-1 to TRBJ2-7, with 7 bases fitting TRBD2. For the CDR3, the DNA is TGCAGTGCTAAAAGGGAGGGAGTTTACGAGCAGTACTTC. It translates to CSAKREGVYEQYF.